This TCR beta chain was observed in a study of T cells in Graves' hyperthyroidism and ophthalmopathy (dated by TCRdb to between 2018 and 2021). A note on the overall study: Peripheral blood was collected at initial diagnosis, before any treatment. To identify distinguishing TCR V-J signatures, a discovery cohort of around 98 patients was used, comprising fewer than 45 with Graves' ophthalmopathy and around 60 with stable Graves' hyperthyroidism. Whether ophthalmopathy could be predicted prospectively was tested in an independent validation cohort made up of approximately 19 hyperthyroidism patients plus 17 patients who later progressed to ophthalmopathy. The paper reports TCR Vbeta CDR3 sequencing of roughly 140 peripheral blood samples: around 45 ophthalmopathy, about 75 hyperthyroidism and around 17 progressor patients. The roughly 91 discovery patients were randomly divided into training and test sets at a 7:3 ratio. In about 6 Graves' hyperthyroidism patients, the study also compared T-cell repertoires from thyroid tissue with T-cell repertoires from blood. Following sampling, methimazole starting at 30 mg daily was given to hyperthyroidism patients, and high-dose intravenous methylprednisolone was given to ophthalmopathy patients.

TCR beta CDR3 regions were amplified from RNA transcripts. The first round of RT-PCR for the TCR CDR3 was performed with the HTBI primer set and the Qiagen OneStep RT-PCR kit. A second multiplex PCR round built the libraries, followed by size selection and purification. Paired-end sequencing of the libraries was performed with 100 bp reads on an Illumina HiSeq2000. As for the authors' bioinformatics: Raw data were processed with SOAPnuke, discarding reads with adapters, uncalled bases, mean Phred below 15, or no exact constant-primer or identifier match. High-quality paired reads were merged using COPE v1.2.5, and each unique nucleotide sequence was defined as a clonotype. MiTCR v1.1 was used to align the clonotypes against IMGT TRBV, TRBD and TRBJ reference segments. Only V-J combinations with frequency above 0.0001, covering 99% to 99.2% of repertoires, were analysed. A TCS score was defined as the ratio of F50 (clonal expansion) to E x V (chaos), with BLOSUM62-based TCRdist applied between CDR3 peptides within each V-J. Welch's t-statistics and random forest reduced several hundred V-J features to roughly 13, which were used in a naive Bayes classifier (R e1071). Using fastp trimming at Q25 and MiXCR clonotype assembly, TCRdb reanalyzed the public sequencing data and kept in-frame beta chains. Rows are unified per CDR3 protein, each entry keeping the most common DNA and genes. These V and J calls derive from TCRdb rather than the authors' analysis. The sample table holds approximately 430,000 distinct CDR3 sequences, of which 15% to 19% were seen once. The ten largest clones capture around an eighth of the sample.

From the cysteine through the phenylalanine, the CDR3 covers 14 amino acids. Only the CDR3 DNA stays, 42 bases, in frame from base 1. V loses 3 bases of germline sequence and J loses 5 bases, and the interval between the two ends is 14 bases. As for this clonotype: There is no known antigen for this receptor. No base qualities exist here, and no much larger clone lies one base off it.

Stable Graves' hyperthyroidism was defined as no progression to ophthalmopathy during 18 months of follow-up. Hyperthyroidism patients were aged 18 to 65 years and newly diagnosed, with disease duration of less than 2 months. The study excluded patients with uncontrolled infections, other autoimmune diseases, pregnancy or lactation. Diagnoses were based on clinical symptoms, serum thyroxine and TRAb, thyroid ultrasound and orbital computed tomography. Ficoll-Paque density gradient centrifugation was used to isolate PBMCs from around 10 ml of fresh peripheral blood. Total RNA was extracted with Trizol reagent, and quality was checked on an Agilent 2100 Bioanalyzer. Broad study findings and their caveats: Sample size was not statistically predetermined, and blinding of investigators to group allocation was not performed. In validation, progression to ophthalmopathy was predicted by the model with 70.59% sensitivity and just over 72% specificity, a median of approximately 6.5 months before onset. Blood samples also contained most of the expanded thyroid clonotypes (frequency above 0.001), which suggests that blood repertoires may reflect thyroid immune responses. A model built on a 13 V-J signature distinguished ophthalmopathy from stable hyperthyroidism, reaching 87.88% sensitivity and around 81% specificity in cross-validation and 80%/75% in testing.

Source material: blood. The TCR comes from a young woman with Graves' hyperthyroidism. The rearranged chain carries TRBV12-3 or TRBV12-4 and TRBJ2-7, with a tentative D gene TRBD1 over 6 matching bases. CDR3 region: CASSFGRGFHEQYF. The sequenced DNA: TGTGCCAGCAGTTTTGGCAGGGGATTCCACGAGCAGTACTTC.